This TCR beta chain was documented in a study of blood T cell repertoires in COVID-19. Study information: Spain, Italy and the United States supplied samples that represented acute and convalescent COVID-19. T cells, B-cell-depleted T cells, or PBMCs provided the cDNA or gDNA that served as material.

The length of the CDR3 is 13 residues. From germline, CDR1 is SGHTA and CDR2 FQGTGA. J was trimmed by 3 bases and V by 2 bases; bases with no gene match: 0. About this clone itself: Distinct nucleotide sequences in the sample also encode this CDR3.

Profiled with immunoSEQ multiplex PCR; TCRdb holds only in-frame clones, not every one. The sample comprises some 400,000 clones, around 87% of which are singletons, and 6% to 7.5% rests with the top ten. The sequenced sample consisted of peripheral blood. The chain combines TRBV7-3 with TRBJ1-2; the match to TRBD1 covers 7 bases. The receptor comes from a man younger than 30 with active or convalescent COVID-19. The CDR3 DNA is TGTGCCAGCAGCTTAGACAGGGACTATGGCTACACCTTC. Translation gives CASSLDRDYGYTF.